Sequencing of this T cell receptor (beta chain) was carried out in a study of T cell responses to AZD1222 COVID-19 vaccine. General study results and limits: Researchers took repertoire samples only after the peak T cell response had come.

For this clone: Antigen specificity is unknown.

With 6 bases removed from V and 7 bases from J, the gap between germline ends came to 10 bases. The CDR3 extends over 12 amino acids. Some clones are missing from TCRdb's copy, which holds only in-frame ones; the method was immunoSEQ multiplex PCR. This table has around 73,000 clones, approximately 89% appearing once. The receptor was isolated from an adult who received the AZD1222 COVID-19 vaccine. The chain is built from TRBV12-3 or TRBV12-4 and TRBJ2-1; D gene uncertain. The sample here was peripheral blood, taken 28 days after the second AZD1222 dose. CDR3 nucleotides: TGTGCCAGCAGCCCCCTAAAGAATGAGCAGTTCTTC. Translation: CASSPLKNEQFF.